This T cell receptor (beta chain) was recovered during a study of identical twins' blood T cells. The overall study: Twelve libraries, six alpha and six beta, gave some 50 million reads. Notes on the study in general: Abundant TCRbeta CDR3s overlapped more between twins than with unrelated donors.

Notes on this clonotype: Its antigen is unidentified.

From the 5' RACE reads, TCRdb called clonotypes with MiXCR, one entry per CDR3 protein. The sample shows hundreds of thousands of distinct CDR3 sequences, over 25% of them seen only once. This TCR derives from a woman aged 18 to 55 in good health. Sequenced sample: PBMCs.

The CDR3 region is CASSLVVGGAYNEQFF. Written as DNA, the CDR3 is TGTGCCAGCAGTTTAGTCGTGGGAGGGGCATACAATGAGCAGTTCTTC. V gene TRBV12-3 or TRBV12-4 combines with J gene TRBJ2-1; 7 nucleotides line up with TRBD2. The CDR3 is 16 amino acids. V dropped 1 base and J dropped 4; count of bases not matched to a gene: 7.